The clone carrying this T cell receptor (beta chain) has at least ten counts. Its cognate antigen is unknown. The record originates from a study of T cells in Graves' hyperthyroidism and ophthalmopathy. Study-wide results and limits: Blood samples included most of the expanded thyroid clonotypes exceeding 0.001. Through a model of 13 V-J features, ophthalmopathy was separated from stable hyperthyroidism.

TCR beta CDR3 sequences were amplified from RNA transcripts. RT-PCR in the first round (using the HTBI primer set) targeted the TCR CDR3. TCRdb re-called the multiplex PCR reads through MiXCR, storing one row per CDR3 protein. Seen here are fewer than 700,000 distinct CDR3 sequences, around 15% observed once, and the top ten hold 3.8%. Germline loops: CDR1 SGHAT, CDR2 FQNNGV. V gave up 5 bases and J gave up 10 bases; unmatched junction bases: 5. The CDR3 has 12 amino acids. Sequences were obtained from blood. The chain uses TRBV11-2 and TRBJ2-1; 7 nucleotides agree with TRBD2. This TCR came from a woman in her 30s with Graves' hyperthyroidism. The CDR3 nucleotides read TGTGCCAGCAGCCCGGGGGGTGCAGAGCAGTTCTTC. Encoded protein: CASSPGGAEQFF. The entire variable domain, with the rest obtained from reference TRBV11-2 and TRBJ2-1, is as follows: EAGVAQSPRYKIIEKRQSVAFWCNPISGHATLYWYQQILGQGPKLLIQFQNNGVVDDSQLPKDRFSAERLKGVDSTLKIQPAKLEDSAVYLCASSPGGAEQFFGPGTRLTVL.